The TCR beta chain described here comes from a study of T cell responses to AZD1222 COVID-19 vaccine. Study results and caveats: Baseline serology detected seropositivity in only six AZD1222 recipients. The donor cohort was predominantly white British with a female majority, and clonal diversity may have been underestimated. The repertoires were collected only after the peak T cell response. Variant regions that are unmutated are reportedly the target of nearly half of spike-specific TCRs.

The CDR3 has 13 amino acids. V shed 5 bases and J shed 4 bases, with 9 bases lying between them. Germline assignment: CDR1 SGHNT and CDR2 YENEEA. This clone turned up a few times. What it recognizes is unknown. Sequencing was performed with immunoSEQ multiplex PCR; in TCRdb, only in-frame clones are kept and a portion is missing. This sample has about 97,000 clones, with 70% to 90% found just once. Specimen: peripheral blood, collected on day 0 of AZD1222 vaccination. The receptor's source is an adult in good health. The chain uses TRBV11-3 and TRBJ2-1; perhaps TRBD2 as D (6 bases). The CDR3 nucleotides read TGTGCCAGCAGCACCGGGGGTTACAATGAGCAGTTCTTC. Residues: CASSTGGYNEQFF.